The clone carrying this T cell receptor (beta chain) has a single count. Its antigen is not identified. The CDR3 covers 13 residues. Looked up from germline, CDR1 is SGDLS and CDR2 is YYNGEE. V was clipped by 3 bases and J by 2 bases; unmatched bases: 2. The data were taken from a study of OX40 agonist ivuxolimab in advanced cancers. Study-level background: Each dose-escalation patient presented with hepatocellular carcinoma, melanoma, renal cell or head and neck cancer. Three patients, one with hepatocellular carcinoma and two with cutaneous melanoma, responded partially. General study findings and limits: CD4+ and CD8+ blood T cells expanded clonally by week 6 at 0.1 to 3.0 mg/kg. Average numbers of expanded clones were greater in CD8+ T cells than in CD4+.

The table came from immunoSEQ multiplex PCR; TCRdb's copy has only in-frame clones and leaves some out. The sample shows tens of thousands of clones, approximately 91% of them seen only once. The source material was CD4+ or CD8+ T cells sorted from blood, sampled in a trial of the OX40 agonist ivuxolimab. The sequence came from an adult with an advanced solid tumor such as melanoma, head and neck, liver or kidney cancer. The chain couples TRBV9 to TRBJ2-7; TRBD2 aligns across 7 bases. The CDR3 sequence: CASSDGLAYEQYF. CDR3 nucleotide sequence: TGTGCCAGCAGCGACGGACTAGCCTACGAGCAGTACTTC.